The clone carrying this T cell receptor (beta chain) was seen only once. Its cognate antigen is unknown. The sample comes from a study of cytomegalovirus exposure and HLA in healthy donors. Points from the study as a whole: Across donors, presence/absence analyses took sequencing depth to be roughly uniform. Accounts indicate the classifier identified cytomegalovirus status with strong specificity and sensitivity. In a later analysis, TCR beta V- and J-gene trimming was associated with a missense DCLRE1C variant.

The PCR used 60 Vbeta and 13 Jbeta primers. Sequencing was performed with immunoSEQ multiplex PCR; in TCRdb, only in-frame clones are kept and a portion is missing. The sample records about 89,000 clones, less than 70% being singletons. V was shortened by 5 bases and J by 7 bases, with 14 bases between the two germline ends. CDR1 is SGHTA, CDR2 FQGTGA, per germline. The CDR3 has 13 residues. Material: PBMCs. The rearrangement joins TRBV7-3 to TRBJ2-5; D not certain. This sequence was found in a human donor in good health. CDR3 sequence reads: CASSPSNGGTQYF. DNA of the CDR3: TGTGCCAGCAGCCCATCCAACGGCGGGACCCAGTACTTC.